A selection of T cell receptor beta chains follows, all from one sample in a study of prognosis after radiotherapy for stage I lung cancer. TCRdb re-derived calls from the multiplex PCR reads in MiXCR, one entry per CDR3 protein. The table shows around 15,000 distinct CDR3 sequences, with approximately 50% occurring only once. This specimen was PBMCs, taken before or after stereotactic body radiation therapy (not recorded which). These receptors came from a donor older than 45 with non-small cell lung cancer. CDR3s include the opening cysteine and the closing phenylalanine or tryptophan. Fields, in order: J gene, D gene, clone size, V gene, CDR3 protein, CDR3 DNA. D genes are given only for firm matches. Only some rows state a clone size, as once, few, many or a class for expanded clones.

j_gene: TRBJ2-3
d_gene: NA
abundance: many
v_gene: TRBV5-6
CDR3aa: CASSLTGTDTQYF
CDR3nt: TGTGCCAGCAGCTTGACAGGGACAGATACGCAGTATTTT

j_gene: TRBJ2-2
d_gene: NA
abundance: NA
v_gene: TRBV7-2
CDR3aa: CASSLVSALARVLGELFF
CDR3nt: TGTGCCAGCAGCTTAGTGTCCGCCCTAGCGCGAGTGCTAGGGGAGCTGTTTTTT

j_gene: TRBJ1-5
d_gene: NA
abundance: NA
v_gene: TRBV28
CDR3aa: CASSSSSEREENQHF
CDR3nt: TGTGCCAGCAGTTCCTCGTCGGAGCGAGAGGAGAACCAGCATTTT

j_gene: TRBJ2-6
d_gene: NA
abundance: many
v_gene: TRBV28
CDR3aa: CASLTPSGANVLTF
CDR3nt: TGTGCCAGCCTTACACCTTCTGGGGCCAACGTCCTGACTTTC

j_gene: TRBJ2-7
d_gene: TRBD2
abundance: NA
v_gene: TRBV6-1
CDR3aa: CASRRDRGGHTPGEEQYF
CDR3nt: TGTGCCAGCAGGAGGGATCGCGGGGGGCACACCCCCGGAGAAGAGCAGTACTTC

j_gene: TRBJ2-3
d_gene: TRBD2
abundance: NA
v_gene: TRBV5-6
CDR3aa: CASSLIGGGADTQYF
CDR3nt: TGTGCCAGCAGCTTGATCGGGGGAGGGGCAGATACGCAGTATTTT

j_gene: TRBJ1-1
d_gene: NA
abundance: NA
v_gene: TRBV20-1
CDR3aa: CSALIQGATEAFF
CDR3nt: TGCAGTGCTTTGATACAGGGAGCGACTGAAGCTTTCTTT

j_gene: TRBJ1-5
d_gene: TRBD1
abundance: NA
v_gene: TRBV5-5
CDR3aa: CASSGTGRGNNQPQHF
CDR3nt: TGTGCCAGCAGCGGGACAGGGCGAGGTAACAATCAGCCCCAGCATTTT

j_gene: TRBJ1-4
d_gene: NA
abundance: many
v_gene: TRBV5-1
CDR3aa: CASSLEGLNEKLFF
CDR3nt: TGCGCCAGCAGCTTGGAGGGCCTTAATGAAAAACTGTTTTTT

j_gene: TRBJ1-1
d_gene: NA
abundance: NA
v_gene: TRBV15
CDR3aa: CATSRDTAGTEAFF
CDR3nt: TGTGCCACCAGCAGAGATACAGCGGGCACTGAAGCTTTCTTT

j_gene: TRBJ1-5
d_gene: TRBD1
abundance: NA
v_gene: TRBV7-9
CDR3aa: CASSPGQGANQPQHF
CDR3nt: TGTGCCAGCAGCCCTGGACAGGGGGCAAATCAGCCCCAGCATTTT

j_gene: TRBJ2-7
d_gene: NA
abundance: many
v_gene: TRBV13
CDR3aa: CASSRGAFIDEQYF
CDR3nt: TGTGCCAGCAGCCGAGGGGCGTTTATCGACGAGCAGTACTTC

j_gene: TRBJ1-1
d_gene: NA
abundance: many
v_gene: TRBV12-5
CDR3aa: CASAQDWGTEAFF
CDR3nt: TGTGCTAGTGCCCAGGACTGGGGCACTGAAGCTTTCTTT

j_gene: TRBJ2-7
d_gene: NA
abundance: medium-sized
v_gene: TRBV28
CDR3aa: CASSWGSWEQYF
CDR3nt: TGTGCCAGCAGTTGGGGCTCCTGGGAGCAGTACTTC

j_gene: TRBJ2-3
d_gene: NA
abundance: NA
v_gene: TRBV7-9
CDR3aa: CASSLERQRSTDTQYF
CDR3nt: TGTGCCAGCAGCTTAGAACGCCAGAGAAGCACAGATACGCAGTATTTT

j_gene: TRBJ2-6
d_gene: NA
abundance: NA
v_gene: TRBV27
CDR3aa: CASSLIGYRFRSGANVLTF
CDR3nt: TGTGCCAGCAGTCTAATAGGGTACAGGTTCCGCTCTGGGGCCAACGTCCTGACTTTC

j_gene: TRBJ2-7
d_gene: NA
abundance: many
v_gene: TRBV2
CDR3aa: CASTDRAWGLEQYF
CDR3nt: TGTGCCAGCACCGATCGTGCCTGGGGGCTCGAGCAGTACTTC

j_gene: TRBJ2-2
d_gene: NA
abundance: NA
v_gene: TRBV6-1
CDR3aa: CASTLRAVGAGELFF
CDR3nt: TGTGCCAGCACCCTCCGGGCGGTGGGGGCCGGGGAGCTTTTTTTT

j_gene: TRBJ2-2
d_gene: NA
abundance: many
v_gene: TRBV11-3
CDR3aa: CASSSPGGTNTGELFF
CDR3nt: TGTGCCAGCAGCTCCCCTGGGGGGACGAACACCGGGGAGCTGTTTTTT

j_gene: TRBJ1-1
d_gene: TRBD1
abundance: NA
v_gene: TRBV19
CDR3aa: CASRGTGGMNTEAFF
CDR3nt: TGTGCCAGTAGAGGGACAGGGGGGATGAACACTGAAGCTTTCTTT

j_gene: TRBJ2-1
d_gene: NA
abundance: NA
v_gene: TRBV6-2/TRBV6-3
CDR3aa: CASSTSQGSHNEQFF
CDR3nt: TGTGCCAGCAGTACGTCACAGGGCTCTCACAATGAGCAGTTCTTC

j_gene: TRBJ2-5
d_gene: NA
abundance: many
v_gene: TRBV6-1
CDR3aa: CASSDRGREETQYF
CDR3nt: TGTGCCAGCAGTGACAGGGGGCGGGAGGAGACCCAGTACTTC

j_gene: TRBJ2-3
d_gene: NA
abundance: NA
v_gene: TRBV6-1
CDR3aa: CASSTLGQARDTLYF
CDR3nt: TGTGCCAGCAGTACCCTGGGCCAGGCGAGAGATACGCTGTATTTT

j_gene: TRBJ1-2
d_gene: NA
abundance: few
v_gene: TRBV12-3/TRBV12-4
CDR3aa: CTSISVTYGYTF
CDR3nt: TGTACCAGCATTTCTGTGACCTATGGCTACACCTTC

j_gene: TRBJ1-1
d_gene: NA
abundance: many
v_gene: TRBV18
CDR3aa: CASSPAGASTEAFF
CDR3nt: TGTGCCAGCTCACCTGCGGGCGCCAGCACTGAAGCTTTCTTT

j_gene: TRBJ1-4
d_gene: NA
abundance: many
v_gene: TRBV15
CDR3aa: CATSRDRATNEKLFF
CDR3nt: TGTGCCACCAGCAGAGACCGCGCAACTAATGAAAAACTGTTTTTT

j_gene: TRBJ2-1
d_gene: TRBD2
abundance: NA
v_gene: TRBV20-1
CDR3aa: CSAWTSGGMNEQFF
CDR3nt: TGCAGTGCCTGGACTAGCGGGGGTATGAATGAGCAGTTCTTC

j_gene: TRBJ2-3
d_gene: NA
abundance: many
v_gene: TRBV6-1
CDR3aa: CASSEESSGLDTQYF
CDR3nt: TGTGCCAGCAGTGAAGAGTCGTCAGGGTTAGATACGCAGTATTTT

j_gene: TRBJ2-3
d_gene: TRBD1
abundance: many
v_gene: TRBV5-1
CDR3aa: CASSSDRGVDTQYF
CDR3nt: TGCGCCAGCAGCTCCGACAGGGGGGTGGATACGCAGTATTTT

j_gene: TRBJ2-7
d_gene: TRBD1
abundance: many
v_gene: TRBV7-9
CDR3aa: CASSTGQGLSYEQYF
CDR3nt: TGTGCCAGCAGCACCGGACAGGGCCTATCCTACGAGCAGTACTTC

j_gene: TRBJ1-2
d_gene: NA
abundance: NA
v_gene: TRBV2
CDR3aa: CASTARGGYGYTF
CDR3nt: TGTGCCAGCACGGCCAGGGGAGGATATGGCTACACCTTC

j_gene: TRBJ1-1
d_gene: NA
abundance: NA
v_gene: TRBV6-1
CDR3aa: CASMPIGGDFGNTEAFF
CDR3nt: TGTGCCAGCATGCCAATCGGGGGGGACTTCGGGAACACTGAAGCTTTCTTT

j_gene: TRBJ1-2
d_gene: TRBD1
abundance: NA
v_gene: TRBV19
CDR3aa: CASSPRTGMSGYTF
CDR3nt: TGTGCCAGTAGTCCCCGGACAGGAATGAGTGGCTACACCTTC

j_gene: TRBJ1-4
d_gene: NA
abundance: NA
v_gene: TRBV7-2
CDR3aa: CASSLGAPREKLLF
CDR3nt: TGTGCCAGCAGCTTAGGTGCTCCCCGGGAAAAACTGCTTTTT

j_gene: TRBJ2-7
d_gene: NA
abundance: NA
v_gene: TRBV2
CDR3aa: CASMGVRDGYYEQYF
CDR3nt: TGTGCCAGCATGGGAGTCCGGGACGGATACTACGAGCAGTACTTC

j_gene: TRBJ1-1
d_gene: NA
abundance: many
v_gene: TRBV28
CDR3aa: CASSSELGAAAEAFF
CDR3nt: TGTGCCAGCAGTTCCGAACTGGGGGCCGCTGCTGAAGCTTTCTTT

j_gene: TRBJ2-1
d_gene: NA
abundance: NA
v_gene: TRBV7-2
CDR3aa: CASSLGGGGGSYNEQFF
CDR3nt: TGTGCCAGCAGCTTGGGGGGGGGAGGGGGCTCCTACAATGAGCAGTTCTTC

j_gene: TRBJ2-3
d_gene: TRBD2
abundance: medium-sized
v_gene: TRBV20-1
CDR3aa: CSAREVAGRSDTQYF
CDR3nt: TGCAGTGCTAGAGAGGTAGCGGGACGGTCAGATACGCAGTATTTT

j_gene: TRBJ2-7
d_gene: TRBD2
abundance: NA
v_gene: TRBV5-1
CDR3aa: CASSLRGEGNEQYF
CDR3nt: TGCGCCAGCAGCTTGCGGGGGGAAGGCAACGAGCAGTACTTC

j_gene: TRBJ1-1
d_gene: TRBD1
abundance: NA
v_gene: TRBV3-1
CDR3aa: CASSPTDRVKTEAFF
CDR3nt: TGTGCCAGCAGCCCTACCGACAGGGTGAAGACTGAAGCTTTCTTT

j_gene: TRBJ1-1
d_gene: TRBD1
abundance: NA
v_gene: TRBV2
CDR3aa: CASINDRGLNTEAFF
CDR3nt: TGTGCCAGCATCAACGACAGGGGGCTGAACACTGAAGCTTTCTTT

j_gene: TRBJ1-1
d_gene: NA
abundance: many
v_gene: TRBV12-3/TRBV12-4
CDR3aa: CASSQRQVNTEAFF
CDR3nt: TGTGCCAGCAGTCAGAGACAGGTGAACACTGAAGCTTTCTTT

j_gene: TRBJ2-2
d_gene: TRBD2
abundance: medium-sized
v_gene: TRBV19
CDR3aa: CASSIWTAGDTGELFF
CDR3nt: TGTGCCAGTAGTATTTGGACGGCGGGAGACACCGGGGAGCTGTTTTTT

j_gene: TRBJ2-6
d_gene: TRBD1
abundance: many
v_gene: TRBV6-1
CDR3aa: CASREDRASGANVLTF
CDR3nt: TGTGCCAGCAGGGAGGACAGGGCCTCTGGGGCCAACGTCCTGACTTTC

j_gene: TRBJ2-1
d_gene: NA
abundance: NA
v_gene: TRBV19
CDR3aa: CASSPGGDPYDEQFF
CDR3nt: TGTGCCAGTAGTCCCGGGGGAGACCCGTACGATGAGCAGTTCTTC

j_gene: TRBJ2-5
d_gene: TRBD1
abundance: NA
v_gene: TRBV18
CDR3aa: CASSGRQGEETQYF
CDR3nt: TGTGCCAGCTCAGGGAGACAGGGGGAAGAGACCCAGTACTTC

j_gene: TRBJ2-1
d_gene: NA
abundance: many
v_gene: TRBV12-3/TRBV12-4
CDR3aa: CASTQRAEVNEQFF
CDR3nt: TGTGCCAGCACTCAACGGGCGGAAGTCAATGAGCAGTTCTTC

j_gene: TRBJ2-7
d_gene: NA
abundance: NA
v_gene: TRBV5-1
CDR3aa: CASSLETSEQYF
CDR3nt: TGCGCCAGCAGCTTGGAGACTTCCGAGCAGTACTTC